This T cell receptor beta chain was captured by sequencing in a study of technical replicates of blood from a handful of donors. Germline V gene lookup returns CDR1 SGHNT and CDR2 YYREEE (reference sequence). CDR3 length: 15 amino acids. Between the trimmed V and J ends, which lost 1 base and 3 bases, there was a span of 11 bases. Assay used: immunoSEQ multiplex PCR; TCRdb lists only in-frame clones, some missing. This sample has roughly 50,000 clones; just over 90% occur once, and the top ten carry approximately 4%. Sequenced sample: PBMCs. This chain connects TRBV5-4 to TRBJ2-1; a weak D match, TRBD1 (6 bases). The sequence was obtained from a human donor in good health. Some clones in this sample may be carry-over from other donors' samples. The CDR3: CASSLSQGIYNEQFF. DNA for the CDR3: TGTGCCAGCAGCTTGTCACAGGGAATCTACAATGAGCAGTTCTTC.